Below, 4 T cell receptor beta chains from the same sample are listed, as sequenced in a study of T-cell memory formation after mild COVID-19. MiXCR was run by TCRdb on the 5' RACE reads, yielding one entry per CDR3 protein. The sample lists around 200,000 distinct CDR3 sequences; roughly 27% were seen once. Sequenced: PBMCs or a T cell subset sorted from them (not recorded which). Source of these receptors: an adult woman who had mild COVID-19 (a few samples of this study predate the infection). Cell type and time point are not known.

J is TRBJ2-7 and V is TRBV6-1; no firm D call. The CDR3 contains 17 residues. The V end lost 7 bases, the J end lost 3 bases, and 25 bases lay between the germline ends. Per germline, CDR1 MNHNS and CDR2 SASEGT. The CDR3 is CASTERWSRNRDYEQYF. The CDR3 DNA reads TGTGCCAGCACCGAACGGTGGAGTAGGAACAGAGACTACGAGCAGTACTTC.

This clonotype was seen a few times. The V and J genes are TRBV4-1 and TRBJ2-1; no clear D. This CDR3 comprises 12 residues. Germline-derived CDR1 and CDR2 are MGHRA and YSYEKL. With 3 bases removed from V and 4 bases from J, the gap between germline ends came to 4 bases. The CDR3 loop is CASSQAYNEQFF. The CDR3 nucleotides read TGCGCCAGCAGCCAGGCTTACAATGAGCAGTTCTTC.

CDR3 in DNA: TGCGCCAGCAGCCCCGACGGGGGCTTATCCTACGAGCAGTACTTC. Its translation: CASSPDGGLSYEQYF. This chain connects TRBV5-1 to TRBJ2-7, with D possibly being TRBD1 or TRBD2 (6 bases each). V lost 4 bases and J 1 base, leaving 15 bases between the germline ends. In germline, CDR1 is SGHRS, CDR2 YFSETQ. The length of the CDR3 is 15 residues.

This chain connects TRBV6-2 or TRBV6-3 to TRBJ2-4, with no clear D. V lost 4 bases and J 11 bases, leaving 12 bases between the germline ends. The CDR3 loop spans 12 amino acids. The germline V gene has CDR1 MNHEY and CDR2 SVGEGT. CDR3 nucleotides: TGTGCCAGCAGTTGGAGCTTGTCTGTTCAGTACTTC. Translating it yields CASSWSLSVQYF.